This passage covers 21 T cell receptor beta chains from one sample sequenced in a study of glioma-infiltrating T cells after dendritic cell vaccination. Using immunoSEQ multiplex PCR, the repertoire was profiled, and TCRdb retains in-frame clones only, with some absent. The top ten hold around 2.3% of the sample, which has about 73,000 clones, approximately 80% seen once. This specimen consisted of blood, obtained before dendritic cell vaccination. These receptors were collected from a human donor with glioblastoma.

The chain couples TRBV6-5 to TRBJ1-4, with TRBD1 matching over 9 bases. CDR3 size: 14 residues. V shed 7 bases and J 3 bases; nucleotides not matched to a gene: 3. The germline gives CDR1 MNHEY, CDR2 SVGAGI. The CDR3 bases are TGTGCCAGCAACAGGGGGCGGTCTAATGAAAAACTGTTTTTT. This sequence encodes CASNRGRSNEKLFF.

This chain links TRBV5-1 with TRBJ2-1; D possibly corresponds to TRBD2 (7 bases). Looked up from germline, CDR1 is SGHRS and CDR2 is YFSETQ. CDR3 length: 17 amino acids. The ends were cut back, 5 bases at V and 7 bases at J, with 25 bases in the middle. CDR3 coding DNA: TGCGCCAGCAGGTATGTGGGGGGGCCCCGACCGAGGAATGAGCAGTTCTTC. Encoded protein: CASRYVGGPRPRNEQFF.

The V call is TRBV7-3, the J call TRBJ2-2, with 8 positions matching TRBD2. The germline CDR1 and CDR2 sequences are SGHTA and FQGTGA. The V and J ends lost 5 bases and 7 bases, in that order; junction bases with no gene match: 3. The CDR3 loop spans 13 amino acids. The CDR3 DNA is TGTGCCAGCAGCCACGGGACTAGCGGGGAGCTGTTTTTT. It yields the protein CASSHGTSGELFF.

This chain joins TRBV7-9 and TRBJ1-5; 7 nucleotides line up with TRBD1. The V segment lost 2 bases and the J segment 5 bases; nucleotides outside the gene matches: 6. CDR3 length: 15 residues. Germline V gene lookup returns CDR1 SEHNR and CDR2 FQNEAQ (reference sequence). CDR3 sequence: CASSLTQGGDQPQHF. Written as DNA, the CDR3 is TGTGCCAGCAGCTTAACCCAGGGGGGTGATCAGCCCCAGCATTTT.

The chain recombines TRBV18 with TRBJ2-1; 11 nucleotides agree with TRBD2. The CDR3 is 18 residues long. With 2 bases clipped from V and 0 bases from J, the junction kept 6 bases outside the gene matches. Germline values: CDR1 KGHSH, CDR2 LQKENI. The CDR3 protein is CASSPGTSGKSSYNEQFF. For the CDR3, the DNA is TGTGCCAGCTCACCAGGGACTAGCGGCAAAAGCTCCTACAATGAGCAGTTCTTC.

The J gene is TRBJ2-5, the V gene TRBV5-1, with TRBD2 matching 10 bases. Germline V lookup: CDR1 SGHRS, CDR2 YFSETQ. The CDR3 runs to 14 residues. V lost 2 bases and J lost 5; bases outside the gene matches: 3. The CDR3 DNA sequence: TGCGCCAGCAGCTTCGGGACTAGCGTTGAGACCCAGTACTTC. Protein sequence: CASSFGTSVETQYF.

The genes are TRBV6-1 and TRBJ2-7, with D possibly being TRBD2 (5 bases). The CDR3 runs 11 residues. V lost 7 bases and J 6 bases, leaving 10 bases between the germline ends. Germline-derived CDR1 and CDR2 are MNHNS and SASEGT. CDR3 region: CASNGNGEQYV. CDR3 coding DNA: TGTGCCAGCAACGGGAATGGCGAGCAGTACGTC.

The chain carries TRBV15 and TRBJ1-2, with TRBD1 as a possible D gene (5 bases). Per germline, CDR1 LNHNV and CDR2 YYDKDF (reference sequence). Trimming removed 0 bases from V and 0 bases from J, with 11 bases in between. The CDR3 is 16 amino acids. The CDR3 region has the DNA TGTGCCACCAGCAGAGATCAGCGGGGGGCTAACTATGGCTACACCTTC. It yields the protein CATSRDQRGANYGYTF.

This chain uses TRBV30 with TRBJ2-3; 7 nucleotides line up with TRBD2. The CDR3 is made up of 15 amino acids. CDR1 GTSNPN and CDR2 SVGIG come from the germline V gene (reference sequence). The ends lost 4 bases at V and 2 bases at J; junction bases unmatched: 9. The CDR3 DNA sequence: TGTGCCTGGACCCCCCTAGCGGACTACACAGATACGCAGTATTTT. It encodes CAWTPLADYTDTQYF.

This clone was seen just once. The chain has TRBV5-1 and TRBJ2-5; no reliable D call. TRBJ2-7 explains the end of the DNA better; the J call may be wrong. CDR1 is SGHRS, CDR2 YFSETQ, per germline. This CDR3 is 13 amino acids long. CDR3 protein: CASSLFQAYEQYF. The CDR3 DNA reads as TGCGCCAGCAGCTTGTTCCAAGCCTACGAGCAGTACTTC.

The chain carries TRBV6-5 and TRBJ1-2; weak D call: TRBD1 (5 bases). V was shortened by 6 bases and J by 3 bases, with 11 bases between the two germline ends. From germline, CDR1 is MNHEY and CDR2 SVGAGI. CDR3 length equals 13 residues. The CDR3 loop reads CASSPRVYYGYTF. CDR3 sequence (DNA): TGTGCCAGCAGCCCCAGGGTGTACTATGGCTACACCTTC.

The chain links TRBV7-9 to TRBJ2-3, with 8 positions matching TRBD1. Germline trimming cut 7 bases from V and 6 bases from J; bases unmatched to any gene: 12. Germline CDR1 reads SEHNR; CDR2 reads FQNEAQ (reference sequence). This CDR3 has 15 residues. CDR3 DNA: TGTGCCAGCAATTCTGACAGGGGCCCCCTGGATACGCAGTATTTT. Amino acids: CASNSDRGPLDTQYF.

Remarks on this clone: This same CDR3 is encoded by further DNA sequences in the sample. The CDR3: CAWSVRENTEAFF. CDR3 nucleotide sequence: TGTGCCTGGAGTGTACGCGAGAACACTGAAGCTTTCTTT. The genes are TRBV30 and TRBJ1-1; D unresolved. V was cut by 0 bases and J by 1 base, with 6 bases left in between. This CDR3 has 13 amino acids. The germline V gene has CDR1 GTSNPN and CDR2 SVGIG (reference sequence).

The rearrangement uses TRBV11-1 and TRBJ2-3; 7 bases map to TRBD2. Germline V gene sequence: CDR1 SGHAT, CDR2 FQDESV (reference sequence). This CDR3 has 17 residues. The V and J ends lost 5 bases and 5 bases, in that order; junction bases with no gene match: 16. The CDR3 region has the DNA TGTGCCAGCAGCCCGCACGGGGCTAGCGGCCGAAAAGATACGCAGTATTTT. It is translated as CASSPHGASGRKDTQYF. The full variable domain, rest sourced from reference TRBV11-1 and TRBJ2-3, is EAEVAQSPRYKITEKSQAVAFWCDPISGHATLYWYRQILGQGPELLVQFQDESVVDDSQLPKDRFSAERLKGVDSTLKIQPAELGDSAMYLCASSPHGASGRKDTQYFGPGTRLTVL.

V is TRBV21-1 and J is TRBJ2-1; the D call TRBD2 from the table was never checked on the DNA. TRBV21-1 is a pseudogene. This CDR3 spans 15 amino acids. The DNA of the CDR3 is TGTGCCAGCAGCCACTCGGACGGGAATGACAATGAGCAGTTCTTC. Translated: CASSHSDGNDNEQFF.

This clone was observed a few times. The V call is TRBV6-1, the J call TRBJ1-3, with no clear D. Germline V gives CDR1 MNHNS, CDR2 SASEGT. V was cut by 3 bases and J by 0 bases, with 6 bases left in between. There are 14 residues in the CDR3. This CDR3 is CASSEYFSGNTIYF. For the CDR3, the DNA is TGTGCCAGCAGTGAGTACTTCTCTGGAAACACCATATATTTT.

The chain combines TRBV7-9 with TRBJ2-1; D is unresolved. Per the germline V gene, CDR1 is SEHNR and CDR2 is FQNEAQ (reference sequence). There are 12 residues in the CDR3. Deletions cut 7 bases from V and 6 bases from J, with 10 bases between. CDR3 residues: CASTPRGNEQFF. CDR3 DNA sequence: TGTGCCAGCACCCCCAGAGGCAATGAGCAGTTCTTC.

The V and J genes are TRBV5-1 and TRBJ1-2; 7 positions match TRBD1. CDR3 length: 15 residues. Germline CDR1 and CDR2: SGHRS and YFSETQ. The ends lost 4 bases at V and 3 bases at J; junction bases unmatched: 9. The CDR3 DNA sequence: TGCGCCAGCAGCGCTGGACAGGCCGCCCACTATGGCTACACCTTC. This encodes CASSAGQAAHYGYTF. The entire variable domain, with the rest obtained from reference TRBV5-1 and TRBJ1-2, is as follows: KAGVTQTPRYLIKTRGQQVTLSCSPISGHRSVSWYQQTPGQGLQFLFEYFSETQRNKGNFPGRFSGRQFSNSRSEMNVSTLELGDSALYLCASSAGQAAHYGYTFGSGTRLTVV.

The chain carries TRBV9 and TRBJ1-1; no reliable D call. Trimming shortened V by 4 bases and J by 11 bases, and 18 bases separated the two germline ends. The germline V gene encodes CDR1 SGDLS and CDR2 YYNGEE. This CDR3 has 13 residues. CDR3 sequence reads: CASSTTRGGDAFF. Here the CDR3 DNA reads TGTGCCAGCAGCACAACGAGAGGCGGGGATGCTTTCTTT.

The rearrangement uses TRBV5-4 and TRBJ1-5; TRBD1 matches 11 bases. CDR1 is SGHNT, CDR2 YYREEE, per germline (reference sequence). The CDR3 sequence is 14 residues long. V shed 4 bases, J shed 7 bases, and the junction held 4 bases outside the gene matches. Written as DNA, the CDR3 is TGTGCCAGCAGCCCGGACAGGGGGCAACAGCCCCAGCATTTT. Translating gives CASSPDRGQQPQHF.

The J gene is TRBJ1-1, the V gene TRBV15, with 7 bases lining up with TRBD1. CDR3 length: 16 amino acids. V was pared by 4 bases and J by 5 bases, with 13 bases of the junction left unmatched. Per germline, CDR1 LNHNV and CDR2 YYDKDF (reference sequence). The CDR3 region has the DNA TGTGCCACCAGCATCGGGGACAGCAGAAGTAAGACTGAAGCTTTCTTT. This gives the protein CATSIGDSRSKTEAFF. Full variable domain (missing parts from reference TRBV15 and TRBJ1-1): DAMVIQNPRYQVTQFGKPVTLSCSQTLNHNVMYWYQQKSSQAPKLLFHYYDKDFNNEADTPDNFQSRRPNTSFCFLDIRSPGLGDTAMYLCATSIGDSRSKTEAFFGQGTRLTVV.